The rows below give T cell receptor beta chains drawn from one sample of a study of post-analysis software for immune sequencing data. TCRdb used MiXCR to reprocess the PCR reads, holding one entry per CDR3 protein. The sample yields hundreds of thousands of distinct CDR3 sequences, roughly three fifths seen once. The sequenced sample consisted of blood. The origin of the receptors is a girl aged 2 to 10 with multiple sclerosis. Both conserved end residues are part of each CDR3. The D gene is left open where the match is weak. A row's size may be missing; if present it is once, few, many or a size class.

V gene,D gene,clone size,J gene,CDR3 protein,CDR3 DNA
TRBV5-5,NA,few,TRBJ1-2,CASSPSGVSNGYTF,TGTGCCAGCAGCCCCTCAGGGGTTTCAAACGGCTACACCTTC
TRBV11-2,NA,NA,TRBJ1-2,CASSLDSAGVGGYTF,TGTGCCAGCAGCTTAGATAGCGCAGGGGTCGGGGGCTACACCTTC
TRBV27,NA,NA,TRBJ2-7,CASTKGGVLAGTYEQYF,TGTGCCAGCACCAAAGGGGGAGTCCTGGCAGGGACCTACGAGCAGTACTTC
TRBV15,NA,NA,TRBJ2-3,CATSRGIQSRGDTQYF,TGTGCCACCAGCAGAGGCATACAGAGCCGTGGTGATACGCAGTATTTT
TRBV3-1,TRBD2,NA,TRBJ2-7,CASSQDYAESGGLYEQYF,TGTGCCAGCAGCCAAGACTACGCCGAATCGGGAGGGCTTTACGAGCAGTACTTC
TRBV27,TRBD1,NA,TRBJ2-3,CASSLATGGGADTQYF,TGTGCCAGCAGTTTGGCTACAGGGGGCGGCGCAGATACGCAGTATTTT
TRBV11-2,NA,few,TRBJ1-5,CASSLEGARNQPQHF,TGTGCCAGCAGCTTAGAGGGGGCCAGGAATCAGCCCCAGCATTTT
TRBV7-6,TRBD2,NA,TRBJ2-1,CASSHGGARENEQFF,TGTGCCAGCAGCCACGGGGGGGCCAGGGAGAATGAGCAGTTCTTC
TRBV7-2,NA,once,TRBJ2-1,CASSLRVASANEQFF,TGTGCCAGCAGCTTAAGGGTGGCTAGCGCCAATGAGCAGTTCTTC
TRBV12-3/TRBV12-4,TRBD2,NA,TRBJ2-1,CASSESGSIWDEQFF,TGTGCCAGCAGCGAAAGCGGGAGTATTTGGGATGAGCAGTTCTTC
TRBV20-1,TRBD1,NA,TRBJ1-1,CSAAPGGAGDEAFF,TGCAGTGCCGCACCAGGGGGCGCGGGGGATGAAGCTTTCTTT
TRBV6-4,NA,NA,TRBJ2-1,CASSNTALGYNEQFF,TGTGCCAGCAGTAACACAGCCCTAGGCTACAATGAGCAGTTCTTC
TRBV7-9,NA,few,TRBJ2-5,CASKWGAEETQYF,TGTGCCAGCAAATGGGGCGCGGAAGAGACCCAGTACTTC
TRBV21-1,NA,NA,TRBJ1-2,CASSKVWVSHYGYTF,TGTGCCAGCAGCAAAGTGTGGGTTTCACACTATGGCTACACCTTC
TRBV11-2,NA,NA,TRBJ2-7,CASSLEQVSYEQYF,TGTGCCAGCAGCTTAGAACAGGTATCCTACGAGCAGTACTTC
TRBV6-5,NA,few,TRBJ1-1,CASSYQGSTEAFF,TGTGCCAGCAGTTACCAGGGAAGCACTGAAGCTTTCTTT
TRBV18,TRBD1,NA,TRBJ1-2,CASSPLRDRGSDGYTF,TGTGCCAGCTCACCGCTCAGGGACAGGGGTTCAGATGGCTACACCTTC
TRBV6-5,NA,NA,TRBJ2-1,CASSYSTRRPEETQFF,TGTGCCAGCAGTTACTCGACTCGTCGACCCGAAGAGACCCAGTTCTTC
TRBV7-9,NA,NA,TRBJ2-1,CASTLSGQINEQFF,TGTGCCAGCACCCTTTCAGGACAGATTAATGAGCAGTTCTTC
TRBV5-1,NA,NA,TRBJ2-1,CASAQGEEQFF,TGCGCCAGCGCCCAGGGCGAGGAGCAGTTCTTC
TRBV5-1,NA,NA,TRBJ2-7,CASSLSRTYEQYF,TGTGCCAGCAGTTTGTCTAGAACTTACGAGCAGTACTTC
TRBV5-1,NA,NA,TRBJ1-2,CASSFGQEDGYTF,TGCGCCAGCAGCTTTGGGCAGGAGGATGGCTACACCTTC
TRBV29-1,NA,once,TRBJ2-1,CSVGPRWDEQFF,TGCAGCGTTGGCCCCCGTTGGGATGAGCAGTTCTTC
TRBV20-1,TRBD2,few,TRBJ2-1,CSARTQRTGGNEQFF,TGCAGTGCTAGGACCCAACGAACGGGAGGGAATGAGCAGTTCTTC
TRBV27,TRBD1,NA,TRBJ2-3,CASSQMTGGTDTQYF,TGTGCCAGCAGTCAGATGACAGGGGGGACAGATACGCAGTATTTT
TRBV29-1,NA,NA,TRBJ1-1,CSVVGGDGDTEAFF,TGCAGCGTTGTGGGTGGGGACGGCGACACTGAAGCTTTCTTT
TRBV4-1,NA,few,TRBJ2-7,CASSQAGGAYEQYF,TGCGCCAGCAGCCAAGCAGGAGGGGCCTACGAGCAGTACTTC
TRBV7-9,NA,NA,TRBJ1-2,CASSSTQGLGYTF,TGTGCCAGCAGCTCAACCCAGGGGCTTGGCTACACCTTC
TRBV29-1,TRBD1,few,TRBJ2-5,CSDQGQGQETQYF,TGCAGCGACCAAGGACAGGGGCAAGAGACCCAGTACTTC
TRBV18,NA,NA,TRBJ2-1,CASSRSGSYNEQFF,TGTGCCAGCTCACGCAGCGGCTCATACAATGAGCAGTTCTTC
TRBV4-3,TRBD1,NA,TRBJ2-5,CASSPILGQGAVGETQYF,TGCGCCAGCAGCCCCATACTAGGACAGGGGGCAGTAGGGGAGACCCAGTACTTC
TRBV5-1,NA,NA,TRBJ1-2,CASRQSGQGTPNYGYTF,TGCGCCAGCAGACAGTCAGGACAAGGGACCCCTAACTATGGCTACACCTTC
TRBV10-3,NA,NA,TRBJ2-7,CAISDGSGGAIYEQYF,TGTGCCATCAGTGACGGCTCTGGGGGAGCAATTTACGAGCAGTACTTC
TRBV20-1,NA,NA,TRBJ2-5,CSARPNEGETQYF,TGCAGTGCTCGACCCAACGAGGGGGAGACCCAGTACTTC
TRBV24-1,NA,NA,TRBJ1-1,CATSDWVNTEAFF,TGTGCCACCAGTGATTGGGTCAACACTGAAGCTTTCTTT
TRBV21-1,NA,NA,TRBJ1-5,CASKVLRDLYSNQPQHF,TGTGCCAGCAAAGTCCTACGGGACCTCTATAGCAATCAGCCCCAGCATTTT
TRBV6-2/TRBV6-3,NA,few,TRBJ2-5,CASSKGLFQETQYF,TGTGCCAGCAGCAAGGGACTGTTCCAAGAGACCCAGTACTTC
TRBV20-1,NA,NA,TRBJ2-7,CSAPLTGSHEQYF,TGCAGTGCGCCCCTGACAGGAAGCCACGAGCAGTACTTC
TRBV29-1,TRBD1,NA,TRBJ2-3,CSVTGSNTDTQYF,TGCAGCGTGACAGGGAGTAACACAGATACGCAGTATTTT
TRBV20-1,NA,NA,TRBJ2-5,CSARDATVIQETQYF,TGCAGTGCTAGAGATGCGACAGTGATACAAGAGACCCAGTACTTC
TRBV6-2/TRBV6-3,TRBD2,NA,TRBJ2-1,CASSYPGLAGGPMNEQFF,TGTGCCAGCAGTTACCCGGGACTAGCGGGAGGGCCGATGAATGAGCAGTTCTTC
TRBV9,NA,NA,TRBJ2-1,CASSVNPGHLNEQFF,TGTGCCAGCAGCGTGAATCCGGGACACCTCAATGAGCAGTTCTTC
TRBV12-3/TRBV12-4,NA,NA,TRBJ2-1,CASSFRLGRQFF,TGTGCCAGCAGTTTCCGACTAGGAAGGCAGTTCTTC
TRBV2,TRBD2,NA,TRBJ2-3,CASSLTVLAGGHTQYF,TGTGCCAGCAGTCTTACTGTACTAGCGGGGGGCCATACGCAGTATTTT
TRBV2,NA,NA,TRBJ2-7,CASSIEYEQYF,TGTGCCAGCAGTATCGAGTACGAGCAGTACTTC
TRBV29-1,TRBD2,NA,TRBJ2-3,CSVDLAGITDTQYF,TGCAGCGTTGATCTAGCGGGGATAACAGATACGCAGTATTTT
TRBV6-5,NA,once,TRBJ2-3,CASSDRAGTTDTQYF,TGTGCCAGCAGTGATCGGGCGGGGACCACAGATACGCAGTATTTT
TRBV12-3/TRBV12-4,NA,NA,TRBJ2-1,CASRSLDSYNEQFF,TGTGCCAGCAGGAGCCTAGACTCCTACAATGAGCAGTTCTTC
TRBV7-2,TRBD2,NA,TRBJ2-3,CASSVRLAGGGDTQYF,TGTGCCAGCAGCGTTAGACTAGCGGGGGGAGGCGATACGCAGTATTTT
TRBV6-1,TRBD1,NA,TRBJ1-6,CATRGQNDSPLHF,TGTGCCACCCGGGGACAGAATGATTCACCCCTCCACTTT
TRBV11-1,NA,few,TRBJ2-1,CASSPRGGNEQFF,TGTGCCAGCAGCCCGCGGGGTGGCAATGAGCAGTTCTTC